This T cell receptor beta chain stems from a study of T cells after posttransplantation cyclophosphamide. Whole-study results and caveats: After PTCy, TRB diversity resembled that of CNI/methotrexate controls. Blood and skin or GI T cell repertoires showed limited TRB overlap. Donor-recipient repertoire similarity was low at 1-2 months, rising over year one.

Generated by immunoSEQ multiplex PCR, the TCRdb table keeps only in-frame clones and is missing some. The sample holds tens of thousands of clones; 95% to 98% are singletons and the top ten take about 0.13%. V lost 2 bases to trimming and J lost 5 bases, with 14 bases between them. The CDR3 is 15 residues long. The germline V gene encodes CDR1 SGHRS and CDR2 YFSETQ. The naive gate required viable CD3+CD4+ or CD3+CD8+ cells with CCR7+CD45RA+CD45RO-CD95-CD27+CD28+ phenotype. The related graft donor's blood sample was taken on the day of bone marrow donation. As to this clone: Antigen unknown.

The chain recombines TRBV5-1 with TRBJ2-1; TRBD2 is a possible D gene (6 bases). The source material was naive CD4+ T cells sorted from PBMCs. This TCR derives from a man aged 45 to 65 in good health, CMV-negative, and a related stem cell transplant donor. CDR3 nucleotide sequence: TGCGCCAGCAGCTTTTGGGCTAGCGAAAACAATGAGCAGTTCTTC. This translates into CASSFWASENNEQFF. The whole variable domain, filled in from reference TRBV5-1 and TRBJ2-1, reads KAGVTQTPRYLIKTRGQQVTLSCSPISGHRSVSWYQQTPGQGLQFLFEYFSETQRNKGNFPGRFSGRQFSNSRSEMNVSTLELGDSALYLCASSFWASENNEQFFGPGTRLTVL.